Listed below are T cell receptor beta chains from one sample, sequenced in a study of blood T cell repertoires in COVID-19. Clones were sequenced by immunoSEQ multiplex PCR, and TCRdb holds only the in-frame ones, with some missing. Here the sample spans roughly 220,000 clones, about 88% being singletons. Sequencing was done on a sample of PBMCs or T cells enriched from blood (not recorded which). These receptors were obtained from a woman aged 25 to 39 who had recovered from COVID-19. The CDR3 runs from the conserved cysteine through the conserved F or W. D genes are given only for firm matches. Clone size appears in some rows only: once, few, many, or a class for an expanded clone.

J | V | size | D | CDR3 | DNA
TRBJ1-4 | TRBV2 | . | TRBD1 | CASSDTGTGPNEKLFF | TGTGCCAGCAGCGACACAGGGACAGGACCTAATGAAAAACTGTTTTTT
TRBJ1-2 | TRBV10-3 | few | . | CAISEFRGEYGYTF | TGTGCCATCAGTGAATTCAGGGGAGAATATGGCTACACCTTC
TRBJ2-1 | TRBV4-3 | . | TRBD2 | CASSQGERGGSLYNEQFF | TGCGCCAGCAGCCAAGGGGAACGGGGGGGGTCTCTCTACAATGAGCAGTTCTTC
TRBJ1-1 | TRBV7-8 | . | TRBD1 | CASSAPWTGDTEAFF | TGTGCCAGCAGCGCCCCTTGGACAGGGGACACTGAAGCTTTCTTT
TRBJ1-5 | TRBV27 | . | . | CASSLRSSNQPQHF | TGTGCCAGCAGCCTAAGGAGCTCCAATCAGCCCCAGCATTTT
TRBJ2-3 | TRBV6-5 | . | TRBD2 | CASSYSQRGGLNTQYF | TGTGCCAGCAGTTACTCTCAGCGGGGGGGCCTGAATACGCAGTATTTT
TRBJ1-5 | TRBV7-9 | once | . | CASSLAGGNNQPQHF | TGTGCCAGCAGCTTAGCTGGGGGGAACAATCAGCCCCAGCATTTT
TRBJ1-1 | TRBV4-2 | . | . | CASSQTTALNTEAFF | TGTGCCAGCAGCCAAACGACAGCGTTGAACACTGAAGCTTTCTTT
TRBJ1-2 | TRBV11-1 | . | TRBD1 | CASSPRGTGGYTF | TGTGCCAGCAGCCCCCGAGGGACAGGGGGCTACACCTTC
TRBJ1-1 | TRBV2 | . | . | CASSERYGREGTEAFF | TGTGCCAGCAGTGAACGATACGGCAGGGAGGGGACTGAAGCTTTCTTT
TRBJ2-5 | TRBV7-2 | . | TRBD2 | CASSWTSGGAAETQYF | TGTGCCAGCAGCTGGACTAGCGGGGGGGCGGCGGAGACCCAGTACTTC
TRBJ2-7 | TRBV6-5 | . | . | CASSPRQASYEQYF | TGTGCCAGCAGTCCACGACAGGCCTCCTACGAGCAGTACTTC
TRBJ2-1 | TRBV18 | . | TRBD2 | CASSLAGGQYNEQFF | TGTGCCAGCTCACTTGCGGGGGGCCAATACAATGAGCAGTTCTTC
TRBJ2-2 | TRBV7-2 | once | TRBD2 | CASSLGTTRNTGELFF | TGTGCCAGCAGCCTAGGGACTACCCGGAACACCGGGGAGCTGTTTTTT
TRBJ2-7 | TRBV7-9 | . | TRBD1 | CASSLAEYRTGGNIEQYF | TGTGCCAGCAGCTTAGCGGAGTATCGGACAGGGGGTAATATCGAGCAGTACTTC
TRBJ2-5 | TRBV2 | . | . | CASTSKSSGWETQYF | TGTGCCAGCACCTCAAAGAGTAGCGGTTGGGAGACCCAGTACTTC
TRBJ1-1 | TRBV19 | . | TRBD1 | CASSTDRDTEAFF | TGTGCCAGTAGTACAGACAGGGACACTGAAGCTTTCTTT
TRBJ2-3 | TRBV9 | . | TRBD2 | CASSVEPSGGVDTQYF | TGTGCCAGCAGCGTAGAGCCTAGCGGGGGGGTAGATACGCAGTATTTT
TRBJ2-1 | TRBV15 | . | . | CATSRDPGAYNEQFF | TGTGCCACCAGCAGAGACCCCGGGGCCTACAATGAGCAGTTCTTC
TRBJ2-2 | TRBV11-3 | . | TRBD1 | CASSADRVAGELFF | TGTGCCAGCAGCGCGGACAGGGTCGCCGGGGAGCTGTTTTTT
TRBJ2-2 | TRBV7-8 | . | TRBD1 | CASSLGQGAGGELFF | TGTGCCAGCAGCCTGGGACAGGGGGCGGGCGGGGAGCTGTTTTTT
TRBJ2-5 | TRBV6-5 | . | TRBD1 | CASSYHGTEETQYF | TGTGCCAGCAGTTACCACGGGACAGAAGAGACCCAGTACTTC
TRBJ2-3 | TRBV2 | . | TRBD2 | CASGTGTSGTDTQYF | TGTGCCAGCGGGACCGGGACTAGCGGGACAGATACGCAGTATTTT
TRBJ1-1 | TRBV7-3 | . | . | CASSLGWHTEAFF | TGTGCCAGCAGCTTAGGTTGGCACACTGAAGCTTTCTTT
TRBJ2-5 | TRBV7-2 | . | TRBD2 | CASSSTIAGGPQQETQYF | TGTGCCAGCAGCTCTACTATCGCGGGGGGGCCTCAACAAGAGACCCAGTACTTC
TRBJ2-3 | TRBV11-3 | once | TRBD2 | CASKLAPGTDTQYF | TGTGCCAGCAAACTAGCGCCAGGGACAGATACGCAGTATTTT
TRBJ2-2 | TRBV19 | once | TRBD2 | CASSPGGGFLTGELFF | TGTGCCAGTAGTCCGGGGGGAGGCTTTCTGACCGGGGAGCTGTTTTTT
TRBJ2-7 | TRBV4-1 | . | . | CASSQDRAISYEQYF | TGCGCCAGCAGCCAAGACAGGGCAATATCCTACGAGCAGTACTTC
TRBJ2-2 | TRBV5-1 | . | . | CASSPTGANTGELFF | TGCGCCAGCAGCCCGACTGGAGCGAACACCGGGGAGCTGTTTTTT
TRBJ1-1 | TRBV19 | once | TRBD1 | CASSKTGGRMNTEAFF | TGTGCCAGTAGTAAAACAGGGGGAAGGATGAACACTGAAGCTTTCTTT
TRBJ2-1 | TRBV9 | . | . | CASSPREDGVVSFF | TGTGCCAGCAGCCCCAGGGAGGACGGCGTGGTTTCGTTCTTC
TRBJ2-7 | TRBV6-2/TRBV6-3 | . | . | CASSYPVQGLSIYEQYF | TGTGCCAGCAGTTACCCGGTACAGGGTTTATCAATTTACGAGCAGTACTTC
TRBJ1-5 | TRBV7-2 | once | TRBD1 | CASSAWTGEHQPQHF | TGTGCCAGCAGCGCGTGGACAGGGGAGCATCAGCCCCAGCATTTT
TRBJ2-7 | TRBV6-2/TRBV6-3 | once | TRBD2 | CASSYGGGLTYEQYF | TGTGCCAGCAGTTACGGCGGGGGGCTTACCTACGAGCAGTACTTC
TRBJ2-2 | TRBV27 | . | TRBD1 | CASSANTGGTGELFF | TGTGCCAGCAGTGCCAATACAGGGGGCACCGGGGAGCTGTTTTTT
TRBJ1-1 | TRBV4-3 | . | TRBD1 | CASSPIQGRGTEAFF | TGCGCCAGCAGCCCAATACAGGGGAGAGGGACTGAAGCTTTCTTT
TRBJ1-5 | TRBV6-5 | once | . | CASRGLNQPQHF | TGTGCCAGCAGGGGCCTCAATCAGCCCCAGCATTTT
TRBJ1-3 | TRBV4-3 | . | TRBD1 | CASSQEAYRGDGNTIYF | TGCGCCAGCAGCCAAGAGGCCTACAGGGGCGACGGAAACACCATATATTTT
TRBJ1-5 | TRBV19 | . | . | CASKPFGQPQHF | TGTGCCAGTAAGCCCTTCGGGCAGCCCCAGCATTTT
TRBJ1-4 | TRBV3-1/TRBV3-2 | . | . | CASSQDKSRTNEKLFF | TGTGCCAGCAGCCAAGATAAGAGTAGAACTAATGAAAAACTGTTTTTT
TRBJ2-5 | TRBV5-1 | . | . | CASSLAGREETQYF | TGCGCCAGCAGCTTGGCCGGGCGGGAAGAGACCCAGTACTTC
TRBJ1-1 | TRBV7-9 | . | . | CASSLTGGAEAFF | TGTGCCAGCAGCTTAACCGGAGGCGCTGAAGCTTTCTTT
TRBJ1-1 | TRBV5-4 | . | . | CASRPEVGSTEAFF | TGTGCCAGCAGGCCGGAGGTGGGGAGCACTGAAGCTTTCTTT
TRBJ2-7 | TRBV21-1 | . | . | CASSCDEQYF | TGTGCCAGCAGCTGCGACGAGCAGTACTTC
TRBJ2-3 | TRBV9 | few | TRBD2 | CASSPGLAGTSSTDTQYF | TGTGCCAGCAGCCCGGGACTAGCGGGGACCTCTAGCACAGATACGCAGTATTTT
TRBJ1-5 | TRBV2 | . | . | CAIQGHSNQPQHF | TGTGCCATCCAGGGCCATAGCAATCAGCCCCAGCATTTT